The 25 T cell receptor beta chains below were found in one sample sequenced in a study of beta chain features in type 1 diabetes. Study outcomes and limitations: Type 1 diabetes patients had TCRB CDR3s that were shorter (moderately but significantly so) in all four CD4+ subsets.

Reverse transcription of all isolated RNA meant that expressed TCRB transcripts were sequenced. Here immunoSEQ multiplex PCR was the method, and the copy in TCRdb shows in-frame clones only, minus some. The sample has 240,000 or so clones; over 20% are singletons. No antigens are known for them. The sequenced sample was naive CD4+ T cells from blood. Receptors were obtained from a woman between 40 and 50 years old with type 1 diabetes.

The chain joins TRBV28 to TRBJ1-5; D possibly corresponds to TRBD1 (5 bases). The ends were cut back, 3 bases at V and 0 bases at J, with 9 bases in the middle. Germline-derived CDR1 and CDR2 are MDHEN and SYDVKM. CDR3 size: 15 residues. For the CDR3, the DNA is TGTGCCAGCAGTTTGGCAGGGTATAGCAATCAGCCCCAGCATTTT. It is translated as CASSLAGYSNQPQHF.

This clone was seen a handful of times. The chain couples TRBV6-5 to TRBJ1-5; D is perhaps TRBD1 (6 bases). The CDR3 runs 14 residues. The germline gives CDR1 MNHEY, CDR2 SVGAGI. V lost 6 bases to trimming and J lost 4 bases, with 13 bases between them. Here the CDR3 reads CASSLQGPNQPQHF. Written as DNA, the CDR3 is TGTGCCAGCAGCCTACAGGGTCCTAATCAGCCCCAGCATTTT.

There are a few counts of this clone. The J gene is TRBJ1-1, the V gene TRBV27; 7 bases are shared with TRBD1. The germline gives CDR1 MNHEY, CDR2 SMNVEV (reference sequence). This CDR3 is 14 amino acids long. J gave up 1 base and V 5 bases, and 4 bases lay outside the gene matches. The CDR3, as DNA: TGTGCCAGCAGTACGAGACAGGGGAACACTGAAGCTTTCTTT. This gives the protein CASSTRQGNTEAFF.

CDR3 sequence (DNA): TGTGCCAGCAGCTCCAACAGCTACAGCTCCTACGAGCAGTACTTC. Protein sequence: CASSSNSYSSYEQYF. The chain employs TRBV7-6 and TRBJ2-7; D gene unclear. This CDR3 spans 15 amino acids. Germline V gives CDR1 SGHVS, CDR2 FNYEAQ. Trimming cost V 4 bases and J 0 bases, with 13 bases left between them.

This clone was found a few times. The chain combines TRBV29-1 with TRBJ1-2; 7 bases are a match to TRBD1. Per germline, CDR1 SQVTM and CDR2 ANQGSEA. J lost 7 bases, V lost 5 bases, and 19 bases had no gene match. CDR3 length: 16 residues. The CDR3 spells CSVSSRDSHLTAGYTF. DNA for the CDR3: TGCAGCGTTTCTTCCCGGGACAGCCACCTCACGGCTGGCTACACCTTC.

This chain connects TRBV27 to TRBJ1-6; D is perhaps TRBD1 (6 bases). The V gene lost 5 bases and the J gene lost 5 bases, with 16 bases spanning the gap. The CDR3 totals 16 residues. Per germline, CDR1 MNHEY and CDR2 SMNVEV (reference sequence). The CDR3 DNA follows: TGTGCCAGCAGTGTGGGGACAACGGCCAATAATTCACCCCTCCACTTT. It is translated as CASSVGTTANNSPLHF.

The CDR3 DNA sequence: TGTGCCAGCAGCCTACAGGGAGAAGACCAGCCCCAGCATTTT. Translating gives CASSLQGEDQPQHF. The chain is built from TRBV7-8 and TRBJ1-5; possible D gene TRBD1, 6 bases. In germline, CDR1 is SGHVS, CDR2 FQNEAQ. The CDR3 runs 14 residues. V lost 5 bases, J lost 7 bases, and 15 bases lay in between.

The V gene is TRBV4-3, the J gene TRBJ2-2; a possible D gene is TRBD2 (5 bases). This CDR3 has 18 residues. V dropped 0 bases and J dropped 3 bases, with 17 bases sitting between them. Germline V gene sequence: CDR1 LGHNA, CDR2 YSLEER. The chain's CDR3 is CASSQDIARGEYTGELFF. The CDR3 DNA sequence: TGCGCCAGCAGCCAAGATATAGCGCGTGGAGAATACACCGGGGAGCTGTTTTTT.

The chain joins TRBV4-3 to TRBJ1-1, with D perhaps matching TRBD1 (5 bases). V was pared by 2 bases and J by 3 bases, with 13 bases between. Germline loops: CDR1 LGHNA, CDR2 YSLEER. The CDR3 sequence is 15 residues long. The DNA of the CDR3 is TGCGCCAGCAGCCAACAACTTGACAGCCACACTGAAGCTTTCTTT. Protein: CASSQQLDSHTEAFF.

The V gene is TRBV28, the J gene TRBJ2-4; 9 bases align to TRBD2. This CDR3 is 14 amino acids long. The V gene end was trimmed by 2 bases and the J gene end by 6 bases; junction bases not matched to a gene: 2. The germline V gene encodes CDR1 MDHEN and CDR2 SYDVKM. This CDR3 reads CASSLPAGGNIQYF. CDR3 DNA sequence: TGTGCCAGCAGTTTACCAGCGGGGGGAAACATTCAGTACTTC.

A few counts support this clone. This chain connects TRBV5-1 to TRBJ2-5, with D perhaps matching TRBD2 (5 bases). In germline, CDR1 is SGHRS, CDR2 YFSETQ. Trimming stripped 7 bases from V and 2 bases from J, with 12 bases between. CDR3 size: 13 residues. The CDR3 loop reads CASGAEPQETQYF. The CDR3 bases are TGCGCCAGCGGAGCGGAACCACAAGAGACCCAGTACTTC.

The chain is built from TRBV15 and TRBJ1-2, with a possible D match to TRBD1 (5 bases). The V gene lost 0 bases and the J gene lost 8 bases, with 10 bases spanning the gap. Germline V gene sequence: CDR1 LNHNV, CDR2 YYDKDF (reference sequence). The length of the CDR3 is 13 residues. CDR3 in DNA: TGTGCCACCAGCAGAGACACAGGCGTCGGCTACACCTTC. Its translation is CATSRDTGVGYTF.

This clone was detected a few times. Other DNA sequences of this sample code for an identical CDR3. V is TRBV28 and J is TRBJ1-2; D gene uncertain. The CDR3 is 11 residues long. The ends were cut back, 7 bases at V and 3 bases at J, with 6 bases in the middle. Germline CDR1 MDHEN, CDR2 SYDVKM. CDR3 loop: CASTQDYGYTF. CDR3 DNA sequence: TGTGCCAGCACCCAGGACTATGGCTACACCTTC.

The V gene is TRBV2, the J gene TRBJ2-5; 7 nucleotides align to TRBD1. CDR3 length: 14 amino acids. V shed 1 base, J shed 4 bases, and the junction held 3 bases outside the gene matches. CDR1 and CDR2 from the germline V gene are SNHLY and FYNNEI. The CDR3 sequence: CASSEGTGVETQYF. As DNA, the CDR3 is TGTGCCAGCAGTGAAGGTACAGGGGTAGAGACCCAGTACTTC.

The rearrangement links TRBV2 to TRBJ1-2; D not resolved. Germline V gives CDR1 SNHLY, CDR2 FYNNEI. V was clipped by 4 bases and J by 8 bases, with 11 bases between them. The CDR3 covers 12 residues. The chain's CDR3 is CASSGGVNGYTF. The CDR3 bases are TGTGCCAGCAGTGGCGGGGTTAACGGCTACACCTTC.

This chain connects TRBV6-5 to TRBJ2-7; TRBD1 matches 7 bases. Germline CDR1 and CDR2: MNHEY and SVGAGI. The CDR3 covers 13 residues. V gave up 6 bases and J gave up 6 bases; unmatched junction bases: 8. DNA of the CDR3: TGTGCCAGCAGACGGACAGGCGGGTCCGAGCAGTACTTC. As protein: CASRRTGGSEQYF.

This clone turned up a few times. The chain employs TRBV7-3 and TRBJ2-3, with TRBD1 identical over 7 bases. The V and J ends lost 5 bases and 6 bases, in that order; junction bases with no gene match: 8. Germline CDR1 reads SGHTA; CDR2 reads FQGTGA. CDR3 size: 14 residues. This chain's CDR3 is CASSPDRFADTQYF. The CDR3 nucleotides are TGTGCCAGCAGCCCGGACAGGTTTGCGGATACGCAGTATTTT.

The chain has TRBV28 and TRBJ1-1; D uncertain. The V gene's germline CDR1 is MDHEN and CDR2 SYDVKM. V lost 5 bases to trimming and J lost 0 bases, with 7 bases between them. The CDR3 has 13 amino acids. The CDR3 is CASSNSLNTEAFF. The CDR3 DNA reads as TGTGCCAGCAGTAACTCACTGAACACTGAAGCTTTCTTT. Using reference TRBV28 and TRBJ1-1 for the parts outside the CDR3, the full variable domain is DVKVTQSSRYLVKRTGEKVFLECVQDMDHENMFWYRQDPGLGLRLIYFSYDVKMKEKGDIPEGYSVSREKKERFSLILESASTNQTSMYLCASSNSLNTEAFFGQGTRLTVV.

This clone was seen only a few times. The chain recombines TRBV9 with TRBJ1-4, with TRBD1 as a possible D gene (6 bases). Between the trimmed V and J ends, which lost 0 bases and 0 bases, there was a span of 12 bases. This CDR3 is 17 amino acids long. Germline lookup yields CDR1 SGDLS and CDR2 YYNGEE. Here the CDR3 reads CASSVGVRGTTNEKLFF. The DNA for the CDR3 is TGTGCCAGCAGCGTAGGGGTGAGGGGGACAACTAATGAAAAACTGTTTTTT.

This clone was counted a few times. The chain links TRBV7-9 to TRBJ2-7; TRBD1 agrees at 10 bases. The CDR3 runs 15 residues. Trimming cost V 0 bases and J 5 bases; bases outside gene matches: 4. Germline V gene sequence: CDR1 SEHNR, CDR2 FQNEAQ (reference sequence). The chain's CDR3 is CASSLAGTGDHEQYF. DNA for the CDR3: TGTGCCAGCAGCTTAGCAGGGACAGGGGACCACGAGCAGTACTTC.

This chain connects TRBV6-5 to TRBJ2-6; possibly TRBD1 for D (5 bases). Trimming took 7 bases from V and 4 from J, leaving 14 bases between them. The CDR3 covers 15 residues. The V gene's germline CDR1 is MNHEY and CDR2 SVGAGI. CDR3 in DNA: TGTGCCAGCACCGGGCAGGGTTCAGGGGCCAACGTCCTGACTTTC. It specifies CASTGQGSGANVLTF.

CDR3 sequence reads: CASSYGGSSTDTQYF. For the CDR3, the DNA is TGTGCCAGCAGTTACGGCGGGAGTAGCACAGATACGCAGTATTTT. This chain uses TRBV6-6 with TRBJ2-3; 7 nucleotides line up with TRBD2. The CDR3 extends over 15 amino acids. CDR1 MNHNY and CDR2 SVGAGI come from the germline V gene (reference sequence). Trimming took 2 bases from V and 0 from J; bases not matched to a gene: 2.

On this clone itself: Other DNA variants within this sample encode the same CDR3. This chain uses TRBV7-9 with TRBJ2-4; 8 positions agree with TRBD1. The germline CDR1 and CDR2 sequences are SEHNR and FQNEAQ (reference sequence). The CDR3 consists of 13 residues. Trimming at V came to 1 base and at J to 7 bases, leaving 0 bases not matched to a gene. This CDR3 reads CASSLGQGNIQYF. As DNA, the CDR3 is TGTGCCAGCAGCTTAGGACAGGGGAACATTCAGTACTTC.

This sequence joins TRBV5-4 and TRBJ1-2, with TRBD1 identical over 9 bases. CDR1 and CDR2 from the germline V gene are SGHNT and YYREEE (reference sequence). The J segment lost 8 bases and the V segment lost 4 bases, leaving 6 bases of the junction unmatched. CDR3 length: 13 residues. The CDR3, as DNA: TGTGCCAGCAGCCCGGGACAGGGAAGCGGCTACACCTTC. This gives the protein CASSPGQGSGYTF.

This chain uses TRBV18 with TRBJ2-7, with a possible D match to TRBD2 (5 bases). This CDR3 region has 13 residues. Germline V lookup: CDR1 KGHSH, CDR2 LQKENI. The V gene lost 6 bases and the J gene lost 5 bases, with 14 bases spanning the gap. As DNA, the CDR3 is TGTGCCAGCTCGAGGGAGCGGTTGGACGAGCAGTACTTC. The encoded protein is CASSRERLDEQYF.